Presented here are 24 T cell receptor beta chains from one specimen sequenced in a study of T cell responses to AZD1222 COVID-19 vaccine. Repertoires were generated with immunoSEQ multiplex PCR, while TCRdb's copy carries only in-frame clones and drops some. The repertoire holds some 130,000 clones, with 80% to 90% as singletons. Sequences were derived from peripheral blood, sampled 28 days after the second AZD1222 dose. The receptors derive from an adult who received the AZD1222 COVID-19 vaccine.

V and J are TRBV24-1 and TRBJ2-2; D is unresolved. The germline V and J ends were trimmed by 4 bases and 1 base, with 0 bases remaining between them. The CDR3 extends over 12 amino acids. Looked up from germline, CDR1 is KGHDR and CDR2 is SFDVKD. In DNA form, the CDR3 reads TGTGCCACCAGTGAGAACACCGGGGAGCTGTTTTTT. Translated: CATSENTGELFF.

CDR3 sequence (DNA): TGCGCCAGCAGCCAAGGACTAGCGGTTTACAATGAGCAGTTCTTC. The encoded protein is CASSQGLAVYNEQFF. The V call is TRBV4-1, the J call TRBJ2-1, with TRBD2 matching over 9 bases. The V gene's germline CDR1 is MGHRA and CDR2 YSYEKL. Trimming removed 1 base from V and 4 bases from J; junction bases left unmatched: 2. This CDR3 comprises 15 residues.

A note on this clone: The same CDR3 arises from other DNA sequences in this sample as well. This CDR3 reads CASSPTGEDSPLHF. The DNA of the CDR3 is TGTGCCAGCTCACCGACAGGGGAGGACTCACCCCTCCACTTT. The rearrangement links TRBV18 to TRBJ1-6; the match to TRBD1 covers 8 bases. The V gene end was trimmed by 3 bases and the J gene end by 10 bases; junction bases not matched to a gene: 5. This CDR3 contains 14 residues. Germline CDR1 reads KGHSH; CDR2 reads LQKENI.

V and J are TRBV14 and TRBJ1-1; no definite D call. Trimming took off 2 bases at V and 1 base at J, with 11 bases between the two ends. This CDR3 has 15 amino acids. From germline, CDR1 is SGHDN and CDR2 FVKESK. In DNA, the CDR3 is TGTGCCAGCAGCCAAACTCTTGACCGGAACACTGAAGCTTTCTTT. Its protein product is CASSQTLDRNTEAFF. Complete variable domain (other parts from reference TRBV14 and TRBJ1-1): EAGVTQFPSHSVIEKGQTVTLRCDPISGHDNLYWYRRVMGKEIKFLLHFVKESKQDESGMPNNRFLAERTGGTYSTLKVQPAELEDSGVYFCASSQTLDRNTEAFFGQGTRLTVV.

The rearrangement links TRBV5-1 to TRBJ2-1, with a weak D call TRBD1 (6 bases). The V and J ends lost 5 bases and 0 bases respectively, with 12 bases between them. Germline V CDR1 and CDR2: SGHRS, YFSETQ. This CDR3 region has 15 residues. CDR3 residues: CASRPTGSSYNEQFF. The DNA for the CDR3 is TGCGCCAGCAGACCAACAGGGAGCTCCTACAATGAGCAGTTCTTC.

This sequence joins TRBV19 and TRBJ1-5; D is unclear. The CDR3 is 14 amino acids. The V gene lost 6 bases and the J gene lost 0 bases, with 9 bases spanning the gap. In germline, CDR1 is LNHDA, CDR2 SQIVND (reference sequence). The CDR3 DNA follows: TGTGCCAGTAGCCCTACCCATAGCAATCAGCCCCAGCATTTT. Amino acids: CASSPTHSNQPQHF. Looking up the rest from reference TRBV19 and TRBJ1-5 gives the full variable domain: DGGITQSPKYLFRKEGQNVTLSCEQNLNHDAMYWYRQDPGQGLRLIYYSQIVNDFQKGDIAEGYSVSREKKESFPLTVTSAQKNPTAFYLCASSPTHSNQPQHFGDGTRLSIL.

This chain uses TRBV3-1 (or the pseudogene TRBV3-2) with TRBJ1-1; D unclear. Germline V gene sequence: CDR1 LGHDT, CDR2 YNNKEL (reference sequence). V gave up 1 base and J gave up 4 bases, with 7 bases separating them. This CDR3 is 13 amino acids long. The CDR3 loop reads CASSQVEGTEAFF. CDR3 sequence (DNA): TGTGCCAGCAGCCAAGTAGAAGGCACTGAAGCTTTCTTT.

The CDR3 protein is CASSASGTGPYNEQFF. The DNA for the CDR3 is TGTGCCAGCAGTGCATCCGGGACAGGGCCCTACAATGAGCAGTTCTTC. The chain carries TRBV25-1 and TRBJ2-1, with 9 bases that match TRBD1. Trimming cost V 4 bases and J 2 bases; bases outside gene matches: 6. This CDR3 has 16 amino acids. CDR1 is MGHDK, CDR2 SYGVNS, per germline.

The chain links TRBV19 to TRBJ2-3, with TRBD2 identical over 7 bases. Germline V lookup: CDR1 LNHDA, CDR2 SQIVND (reference sequence). The junction had 16 bases not matched to a gene; V was cut back by 5 bases and J by 5 bases. This CDR3 is built from 17 residues. The CDR3 coding sequence is TGTGCCAGTAGTCCACGTAGAGCGGGGACGATCGTAGATACGCAGTATTTT. It encodes CASSPRRAGTIVDTQYF.

The chain has TRBV30 and TRBJ1-4, with D possibly matching TRBD1 (5 bases). This CDR3 comprises 16 residues. Germline loops: CDR1 GTSNPN, CDR2 SVGIG (reference sequence). The V and J ends lost 6 bases and 4 bases respectively, with 21 bases between them. CDR3 residues: CACSKYRVGLNEKLFF. The CDR3 DNA reads as TGTGCCTGTAGCAAATACAGAGTGGGGCTTAATGAAAAACTGTTTTTT.

The J gene is TRBJ1-5, the V gene TRBV3-1 (or the pseudogene TRBV3-2); no clear D. V shed 3 bases and J shed 2 bases, with 5 bases lying between them. From germline, CDR1 is LGHDT and CDR2 YNNKEL (reference sequence). There are 13 residues in the CDR3. CDR3 in amino acids: CASSHIGNQPQHF. CDR3 in DNA: TGTGCCAGCAGCCACATAGGCAATCAGCCCCAGCATTTT.

This clone was picked up one time. This sequence joins TRBV3-1 (or the pseudogene TRBV3-2) and TRBJ1-3, with D possibly TRBD1 on 6 matching bases. The CDR3 is made up of 13 amino acids. Between the trimmed V and J ends, which lost 6 bases and 8 bases, there was a span of 14 bases. Germline V gene data show CDR1 as LGHDT and CDR2 as YNNKEL (reference sequence). CDR3 in DNA: TGTGCCAGCAGTAAACAGGGAGCAGACACCATATATTTT. It translates to CASSKQGADTIYF.

The DNA of the CDR3 is TGTGCCAGCAGCTTGCGAGGAGCGGCCACTGAAGCTTTCTTT. This codes for CASSLRGAATEAFF. The chain is built from TRBV5-6 and TRBJ1-1; D gene unclear. Trimming removed 1 base at V and 4 bases at J, with 11 bases between. Germline values: CDR1 SGHDT, CDR2 YYEEEE. CDR3 size: 14 residues.

The chain employs TRBV4-2 and TRBJ1-1; D call uncertain. Germline-derived CDR1 and CDR2 are LGHNA and YNFKEQ. V shed 0 bases and J shed 4 bases, with 15 bases lying between them. The CDR3 extends over 16 amino acids. CDR3 DNA: TGTGCCAGCAGCCAAGATCCCCCGGGCAAGACCACTGAAGCTTTCTTT. It yields the protein CASSQDPPGKTTEAFF.

The genes are TRBV28 and TRBJ1-4; possibly TRBD1 for D (5 bases). Deletions cut 9 bases from V and 7 bases from J, with 12 bases between. This CDR3 contains 12 residues. Germline V gene lookup returns CDR1 MDHEN and CDR2 SYDVKM. The CDR3 DNA reads TGTGCCAGTTCTCGGGGGGGTGAAAAACTGTTTTTT. This translates into CASSRGGEKLFF. The whole variable domain, filled in from reference TRBV28 and TRBJ1-4, reads DVKVTQSSRYLVKRTGEKVFLECVQDMDHENMFWYRQDPGLGLRLIYFSYDVKMKEKGDIPEGYSVSREKKERFSLILESASTNQTSMYLCASSRGGEKLFFGSGTQLSVL.

V and J are TRBV19 and TRBJ1-5; no clear D gene. V gave up 5 bases and J gave up 1 base, with 9 bases separating them. Germline V gives CDR1 LNHDA, CDR2 SQIVND (reference sequence). CDR3 length equals 14 residues. The CDR3 DNA sequence: TGTGCCAGTAGTTTACCTGGGAGCAATCAGCCCCAGCATTTT. It specifies CASSLPGSNQPQHF. Using reference TRBV19 and TRBJ1-5 for the parts outside the CDR3, the full variable domain is DGGITQSPKYLFRKEGQNVTLSCEQNLNHDAMYWYRQDPGQGLRLIYYSQIVNDFQKGDIAEGYSVSREKKESFPLTVTSAQKNPTAFYLCASSLPGSNQPQHFGDGTRLSIL.

The chain uses TRBV5-1 and TRBJ1-6, with D perhaps matching TRBD1 (5 bases). The CDR3 sequence is 16 residues long. The V and J ends lost 0 bases and 7 bases respectively, with 14 bases between them. The germline V gene has CDR1 SGHRS and CDR2 YFSETQ. CDR3 in amino acids: CASSLGQGVQNSPLHF. The DNA of the CDR3 is TGCGCCAGCAGCTTGGGTCAAGGGGTTCAGAATTCACCCCTCCACTTT.

This chain joins TRBV3-1 (or the pseudogene TRBV3-2) and TRBJ2-1; the D gene is possibly TRBD2 (6 bases). Germline CDR1 and CDR2: LGHDT and YNNKEL (reference sequence). The CDR3 is made up of 15 amino acids. V was pared by 1 base and J by 3 bases, with 10 bases between. In DNA, the CDR3 is TGTGCCAGCAGCCAAGTGGGAGGAAGCTACAATGAGCAGTTCTTC. It yields the protein CASSQVGGSYNEQFF.

The chain couples TRBV28 to TRBJ1-5, with 7 bases aligning to TRBD1. The germline V gene has CDR1 MDHEN and CDR2 SYDVKM. Trimming cost V 5 bases and J 3 bases; bases outside gene matches: 7. The CDR3 covers 15 residues. The CDR3 sequence is CASSTGGQINQPQHF. CDR3 coding DNA: TGTGCCAGCAGTACGGGGGGACAGATCAATCAGCCCCAGCATTTT.

The rearrangement links TRBV19 to TRBJ2-3; 10 positions agree with TRBD2. Germline CDR1 reads LNHDA; CDR2 reads SQIVND (reference sequence). V shed 5 bases and J 5 bases; nucleotides not matched to a gene: 10. This CDR3 comprises 16 residues. The CDR3: CASSPIAGGRGDTQYF. DNA of the CDR3: TGTGCCAGTAGTCCGATAGCGGGGGGACGGGGAGATACGCAGTATTTT.

Comments on this clone: The junction shows a germline mismatch at one end, possibly a read error. This chain connects TRBV7-2 to TRBJ2-7; 7 bases agree with TRBD2. The CDR3 is 14 amino acids. Germline lookup yields CDR1 SGHTA and CDR2 FQGNSA. This CDR3 reads CASSLAVNSYEQYF. The CDR3 nucleotides read TGTGCCAGCAGCCTAGCGGTGAACTCCTACGAGCAGTACTTC.

The rearrangement uses TRBV14 and TRBJ1-1, with 10 bases lining up with TRBD1. With 4 bases clipped from V and 5 bases from J, the junction kept 13 bases outside the gene matches. The CDR3 is 17 residues long. CDR1 and CDR2 from the germline V gene are SGHDN and FVKESK. As DNA, the CDR3 is TGTGCCAGCAGCCGAGTTGGGACAGGGGTATTTCGAACTGAAGCTTTCTTT. It yields the protein CASSRVGTGVFRTEAFF.

This rearrangement joins TRBV6-6 to TRBJ1-1; D is unresolved. This CDR3 spans 12 amino acids. The germline V and J ends were trimmed by 2 bases and 6 bases, with 7 bases remaining between them. From germline, CDR1 is MNHNY and CDR2 SVGAGI (reference sequence). The CDR3, as DNA: TGTGCCAGCAGTTACGAGGTAGCTGAAGCTTTCTTT. Its translation: CASSYEVAEAFF.

The J gene is TRBJ1-1, the V gene TRBV5-1; TRBD1 agrees at 9 bases. The ends lost 4 bases at V and 6 bases at J; junction bases unmatched: 7. The CDR3 runs to 14 residues. Germline CDR1 reads SGHRS; CDR2 reads YFSETQ. CDR3 region: CASSITGGNAEAFF. CDR3 bases: TGCGCCAGCAGCATCACAGGGGGCAACGCTGAAGCTTTCTTT.